This T cell receptor beta chain was documented in a study of CD8+CD57+ T cells in acquired aplastic anemia. Study background: Sorted CD4+ and CD8+ cells yielded roughly 3.5 ug of DNA on average. Study results and limitations: Patients and controls were not found to differ significantly in CD8+ Simpson's diversity.

TCR beta VDJ and CDR3 profiling used genomic DNA as template. TCRdb fed the reads into MiXCR, producing one record per CDR3 protein. The repertoire holds hundreds of thousands of distinct CDR3 sequences, with less than 85% as singletons. Losses at the gene ends were 6 bases for V and 9 bases for J; bases not matched to a gene: 14. This CDR3 has 14 residues. Germline CDR1 and CDR2: SNHLY and FYNNEI. Details on this clonotype: As yet, its antigen is unknown.

By flow cytometry, patients selected for sequencing had shown an expansion of CD8+CD57+ cells. When blood sampling took place, the patients had received no therapy. This sequence joins TRBV2 and TRBJ2-7; TRBD2 aligns across 7 bases. The specimen was sorted CD4+, CD8+, or CD8+CD57+ T cells (not recorded which) from PBMCs. The sequence derives from a human donor with aplastic anemia. CDR3 in DNA: TGTGCCAGCAGGTTGGGGGGGAAGGGCTATACGCAGTACTTC. The encoded protein is CASRLGGKGYTQYF.